This note documents a single TCR beta chain sequence. This clonotype is medium-sized (0.01 to 0.1%) in its sample. It has no known antigen specificity. Qualities for individual bases were not recorded, and no much larger clone is one base off. This entry comes from a study of MAIT cells during Salmonella Paratyphi A infection (TCRdb year 2017). Study-level background: A single dose of 1-5x10^3 CFU of S. Paratyphi A strain NVGH308 was swallowed by adult volunteers aged 18 to 60. Starting at diagnosis, diagnosed volunteers were given ciprofloxacin 500 mg twice a day for 14 days.

Library preparation used 5' RACE. TCRbeta was amplified in two rounds of PCR using Phusion High-Fidelity polymerase, and the primers added sample-specific barcodes. Template-switch cDNA synthesis with SMARTScribe reverse transcriptase and a TRBC-specific primer was used to generate TCRbeta libraries. After barcoding, samples were pooled and then prepared using the NEBNext Ultra DNA Library Prep Kit for Illumina. The libraries were sequenced on an Illumina MiSeq using the MiSeq reagent kit v2, 300 cycles. Per the source publication's procedure: Jemultiplexer was used to demultiplex reads by barcode, and MiTCR with default parameters handled the alignment. Non-functional sequences were removed with VDJtools, and each clonotype was defined by its amino acid sequence, with frequencies calculated from the assigned sequence reads. In the clonal space homeostasis analysis, clonotypes were binned by frequency as over-represented (0.05-1), large, medium and small. The public sequencing data were trimmed at Q25 with fastp and processed into clonotypes with MiXCR by TCRdb, which kept only in-frame beta chains. Merged by CDR3 protein, the rows form single entries marked with the most common genes and DNA. The V and J calls come from TCRdb's annotation, not from the publication. This sample comprises several hundred distinct CDR3 sequences, 11% to 15% of them detected only once. The top ten constitute roughly 30% of the sample.

In light of the paper, this sample's time point label describes: before S. Paratyphi A challenge (baseline). Circulating MAIT cell TCRbeta repertoires were profiled longitudinally in over 5 volunteers in whom enteric fever developed after controlled oral challenge with live Salmonella Paratyphi A. MAIT cell samples were contributed by each diagnosed volunteer at pre-infection, mid-infection and post-infection timepoints. A diagnosis of enteric fever required Paratyphi A bacteremia and/or a persistent fever above 38 degrees C that lasted more than 12 hours. Challenged volunteers were diagnosed with infection between day 4 and day 7 after challenge. For RNA extraction, between roughly 4,500 and 11,000 MAIT cells from each sample were sorted straight into RNAqueous-Micro lysis buffer. Lymphoprep gradient centrifugation was used to isolate peripheral blood mononuclear cells from blood samples and leukocyte cones. Sorting was done on either a BD FACSAria Fusion or a BD FACSAria III sorter.

Results and caveats for the whole study, not just this receptor: The availability of volunteer samples limited the sample sizes, but these sizes were considered adequate to detect differences between groups. A significant decrease in the space occupied by over-represented MAIT clonotypes was found from baseline to mid-infection (about 0.15 to 0.10), whereas no significant post-infection difference was found. Diagnosed volunteers showed more expansion or contraction among top five MAIT clonotypes than healthy controls (around 0.57 versus 0.12), suggesting infection-driven repertoire reshaping.

Source: MAIT cells from PBMCs, taken at the first sampling point of the challenge study. The sequence was collected from a person aged 18-69 years who was deliberately infected with Salmonella Paratyphi A in a paratyphoid fever challenge study.

Read as DNA, the sequence is TGCAGTGCTCCCAGGGCGGACACTGAAGCTTTCTTT. Its protein product is CSAPRADTEAFF. Recombination connected TRBV20-1 to TRBJ1-1, with TRBD1 as a weak D call on 5 bases. The V and J ends are trimmed by 5 bases and 3 bases, leaving 10 bases between them. CDR1 and CDR2, looked up from the germline V gene (reference sequence), are DFQATT and SNEGSKA. From the cysteine up to the phenylalanine, the CDR3 has a length of 12 residues. Solely the CDR3 DNA is kept, with 36 bases framed from the first base.